Listed here are 23 T cell receptor beta chains from one sample, sequenced in a study of T cells after yellow fever vaccination (dated by TCRdb to 2018 to 2020). The sample's treatment or condition label, in plain terms: live attenuated yellow fever vaccine strain. Library preparation was by 5' RACE. Sequencing was performed on an Illumina NovaSeq 6000. TCRdb ran its own pipeline on the public reads, namely fastp trimming at Q25 and MiXCR clone calling, and kept in-frame beta chains. Rows are unified per CDR3 protein, each entry keeping the most common DNA and genes. The sample has 95,000 to 100,000 distinct CDR3 sequences on record, around 5.8% of them singletons. About two fifths of the sample rests with the top ten. The sequencing here drew on CD8+ T cells sorted from PBMCs, taken 10 days after the yellow fever booster vaccination. All receptors derive from a man between 18 and 29 years old who received the YFV17D yellow fever vaccine.

This clonotype was observed at least ten times. This sequence joins TRBV12-3 or TRBV12-4 and TRBJ2-3; D is uncertain. The CDR3 contains 15 residues. V was shortened by 3 bases and J by 0 bases, with 10 bases between the two germline ends. Here the CDR3 DNA reads TGTGCCAGCAGTTTTTGGGGTGCCAGCACAGATACGCAGTATTTT. Translation gives CASSFWGASTDTQYF.

At least ten counts were recorded for this clonotype. The CDR3 protein is CASSQGQVEQFF. The CDR3 DNA sequence: TGTGCCAGCAGCCAAGGACAAGTTGAGCAGTTCTTC. The rearrangement joins TRBV7-2 to TRBJ2-1, with D possibly being TRBD1 (5 bases). Trimming left V 5 bases short and J 9 bases short, with 11 bases between. Germline CDR1 SGHTA, CDR2 FQGNSA. The CDR3 is 12 residues long. The whole variable domain, filled in from reference TRBV7-2 and TRBJ2-1, reads GAGVSQSPSNKVTEKGKDVELRCDPISGHTALYWYRQSLGQGLEFLIYFQGNSAPDKSGLPSDRFSAERTGGSVSTLTIQRTQQEDSAVYLCASSQGQVEQFFGPGTRLTVL.

This clonotype has only a few counts. The J gene is TRBJ2-3, the V gene TRBV6-6, with D possibly being TRBD2 (5 bases). The CDR3 has 14 amino acids. Trimming left V 4 bases short and J 0 bases short, with 8 bases between. Looked up from germline, CDR1 is MNHNY and CDR2 is SVGAGI (reference sequence). In DNA form, the CDR3 reads TGTGCCAGCAGTTCTCGCGGGAGCACAGATACGCAGTATTTT. Encoded protein: CASSSRGSTDTQYF.

The chain is built from TRBV10-3 and TRBJ2-3, with D hard to call. The germline V gene encodes CDR1 ENHRY and CDR2 SYGVKD. The V end lost 4 bases, the J end lost 5 bases, and 19 bases lay between the germline ends. This CDR3 spans 16 amino acids. Here the CDR3 reads CAISVRRRSGEDTQYF. The CDR3 DNA is TGTGCCATCAGTGTTCGCAGGAGATCTGGGGAAGATACGCAGTATTTT.

This clonotype was picked up many times. The chain joins TRBV25-1 to TRBJ2-1, with 7 bases fitting TRBD2. Trimming at V came to 1 base and at J to 7 bases, leaving 4 bases not matched to a gene. Germline CDR1 reads MGHDK; CDR2 reads SYGVNS. This CDR3 is 14 amino acids long. CDR3 region: CASSELGSGNEQFF. CDR3 sequence (DNA): TGTGCCAGCAGTGAATTGGGTAGCGGGAATGAGCAGTTCTTC.

This clonotype showed up just a few times. The chain carries TRBV29-1 and TRBJ2-7, with D possibly being TRBD2 (6 bases). The V end lost 5 bases, the J end lost 9 bases, and 17 bases lay between the germline ends. CDR1 is SQVTM and CDR2 is ANQGSEA in the germline V gene. There are 12 residues in the CDR3. CDR3: CSVRLANSVQYV. The CDR3 DNA is TGCAGCGTTCGCCTAGCGAACTCGGTGCAGTACGTC.

The chain's CDR3 is CASTKIDSYNEQFF. CDR3 nucleotides: TGTGCCAGCACCAAAATCGATAGCTACAATGAGCAGTTCTTC. The chain combines TRBV7-8 with TRBJ2-1; no definite D call. Trimming stripped 7 bases from V and 3 bases from J, with 13 bases between. The CDR3 loop spans 14 amino acids. Germline-derived CDR1 and CDR2 are SGHVS and FQNEAQ.

This clonotype was seen at least ten times. This chain joins TRBV2 and TRBJ2-3; TRBD1 agrees at 10 bases. J lost 6 bases, V lost 6 bases, and 9 bases had no gene match. CDR3 length: 15 residues. The germline CDR1 and CDR2 sequences are SNHLY and FYNNEI. The CDR3 is CASRGDRGSGDTQYF. The CDR3, as DNA: TGTGCCAGCAGGGGGGACAGGGGATCCGGGGATACGCAGTATTTT.

This sequence joins TRBV10-3 and TRBJ1-1; 9 nucleotides line up with TRBD1. The germline CDR1 and CDR2 sequences are ENHRY and SYGVKD. The CDR3 contains 15 residues. The J segment lost 6 bases and the V segment lost 6 bases, leaving 11 bases of the junction unmatched. The CDR3 protein is CAIRRDRVVLAEAFF. The DNA for the CDR3 is TGTGCCATCAGACGGGACAGGGTTGTTCTGGCTGAAGCTTTCTTT.

The chain couples TRBV4-2 to TRBJ2-7; 7 bases agree with TRBD1. The CDR3 totals 14 residues. The germline V gene encodes CDR1 LGHNA and CDR2 YNFKEQ. V lost 0 bases, J lost 6 bases, and 5 bases stayed unmatched. The CDR3 loop reads CASSQEGTVREQYF. CDR3 sequence (DNA): TGTGCCAGCAGCCAAGAGGGGACAGTACGCGAGCAGTACTTC.

This clonotype has only a few counts. This chain joins TRBV27 and TRBJ2-1; 11 nucleotides match TRBD2. After removal of 6 bases from V and 6 bases from J, the junction contained 4 bases not matched to a gene. The CDR3 length is 14 residues. The germline V gene has CDR1 MNHEY and CDR2 SMNVEV (reference sequence). CDR3 bases: TGTGCCAGCAGCGGTCTAGCGGGGGGCAATGAGCAGTTCTTC. It encodes CASSGLAGGNEQFF.

This clonotype has ten or more counts. The rearrangement joins TRBV15 to TRBJ2-1; D gene ambiguous. Between the trimmed V and J ends, which lost 0 bases and 0 bases, there was a span of 9 bases. From germline, CDR1 is LNHNV and CDR2 YYDKDF (reference sequence). The CDR3 runs to 16 residues. The CDR3 nucleotides are TGTGCCACCAGCAGAGATATGCTGAGCTCCTACAATGAGCAGTTCTTC. Amino acid sequence: CATSRDMLSSYNEQFF.

Only a few counts were recorded for this clonotype. This chain joins TRBV27 and TRBJ1-4, with TRBD1 as a possible D gene (5 bases). The V end lost 6 bases, the J end lost 12 bases, and 11 bases lay between the germline ends. Germline V gene lookup returns CDR1 MNHEY and CDR2 SMNVEV (reference sequence). The length of the CDR3 is 11 residues. This CDR3 reads CASSPGGELFF. Here the CDR3 DNA reads TGTGCCAGCAGCCCCGGGGGGGAACTGTTTTTT.

The V call is TRBV6-2 or TRBV6-3, the J call TRBJ1-1; TRBD1 matches at 8 bases. The germline V gene has CDR1 MNHEY and CDR2 SVGEGT. This CDR3 spans 17 amino acids. J gave up 8 bases and V 0 bases, and 14 bases lay outside the gene matches. CDR3 in amino acids: CASSYSRQGPQLVEAFF. CDR3 DNA sequence: TGTGCCAGCAGTTACTCACGACAGGGGCCGCAGTTAGTAGAAGCTTTCTTT.

The chain couples TRBV29-1 to TRBJ2-3; tentatively, D is TRBD2 (6 bases). CDR3 length equals 15 residues. CDR1 and CDR2 from the germline V gene are SQVTM and ANQGSEA. V lost 8 bases to trimming and J lost 0 bases, with 18 bases between them. The CDR3 loop reads CSCPLGGRSTDTQYF. As DNA, the CDR3 is TGCAGCTGTCCCCTGGGGGGTCGGAGCACAGATACGCAGTATTTT.

The V and J genes are TRBV28 and TRBJ1-1, with a possible D match to TRBD1 (5 bases). CDR1 MDHEN and CDR2 SYDVKM come from the germline V gene. V was pared by 7 bases and J by 1 base, with 7 bases between. This CDR3 comprises 12 residues. CDR3 in amino acids: CASNDRNTEAFF. In nucleotides, the CDR3 is TGTGCCAGCAACGACAGGAACACTGAAGCTTTCTTT. The full variable domain, its missing parts supplied by reference TRBV28 and TRBJ1-1, is DVKVTQSSRYLVKRTGEKVFLECVQDMDHENMFWYRQDPGLGLRLIYFSYDVKMKEKGDIPEGYSVSREKKERFSLILESASTNQTSMYLCASNDRNTEAFFGQGTRLTVV.

The V call is TRBV12-3 or TRBV12-4, the J call TRBJ1-5; D is unclear. The CDR3 extends over 14 amino acids. Trimming took off 1 base at V and 3 bases at J, with 7 bases between the two ends. The CDR3 DNA reads as TGTGCCAGCAGTTTAGGGCGGTACAATCAGCCCCAGCATTTT. It encodes CASSLGRYNQPQHF.

This clonotype was counted only a few times. CDR3 nucleotides: TGCAGTGCCCCCGGGCGAACCGGGGAGCTGTTTTTT. This codes for CSAPGRTGELFF. This chain uses TRBV20-1 with TRBJ2-2; D unclear. CDR1 and CDR2 from the germline V gene are DFQATT and SNEGSKA (reference sequence). The CDR3 totals 12 residues. Trimming removed 6 bases at V and 5 bases at J, with 10 bases between.

The CDR3 nucleotides read TGTGCCAGCTCGTGGGGGACAGACACCTCCTACGAGCAGTACTTC. Translating it yields CASSWGTDTSYEQYF. The V gene is TRBV9, the J gene TRBJ2-7; the match to TRBD1 covers 7 bases. This CDR3 is 15 amino acids long. V lost 7 bases to trimming and J lost 0 bases; unmatched junction nucleotides: 10. Germline loops: CDR1 SGDLS, CDR2 YYNGEE.

This clonotype was seen a few times. One end of the junction varies from germline; a read error may be responsible. The chain links TRBV4-1 to TRBJ2-1; D not certain. The CDR3 consists of 18 residues. Germline V lookup: CDR1 MGHRA, CDR2 YSYEKL. The CDR3 bases are TGCGCCAGTAGCCAAGATGGGCCCGCGACGAGCTCCTACAATGAGCAGTTCTTC. Translated, it gives CASSQDGPATSSYNEQFF.

The gene calls are TRBV29-1 and TRBJ2-1, with TRBD1 identical over 7 bases. V was pared by 6 bases and J by 6 bases, with 5 bases of the junction left unmatched. There are 12 residues in the CDR3. Germline CDR1 is SQVTM and CDR2 is ANQGSEA. In nucleotides, the CDR3 is TGCAGCGTAAAATACAGGGGCAATGAGCAGTTCTTC. Translation: CSVKYRGNEQFF.

This clonotype has just a few counts. The chain carries TRBV7-9 and TRBJ2-5; weak D call: TRBD1 (5 bases). The CDR3 extends over 14 amino acids. The V gene lost 2 bases and the J gene lost 2 bases, with 9 bases spanning the gap. CDR1 is SEHNR, CDR2 FQNEAQ, per germline (reference sequence). CDR3 sequence: CASSLTRQQETQYF. CDR3 sequence (DNA): TGTGCCAGCAGCTTAACAAGACAGCAAGAGACCCAGTACTTC.

This clonotype was observed many times. This chain joins TRBV12-3 or TRBV12-4 and TRBJ2-7; tentative D call: TRBD1 (6 bases). The V and J ends lost 7 bases and 2 bases respectively, with 15 bases between them. The CDR3 extends over 14 amino acids. Written as DNA, the CDR3 is TGTGCCAGCACCTTAGGGGGACAACCCTACGAGCAGTACTTC. Translated, it gives CASTLGGQPYEQYF.